This TCR beta chain was identified during a study of cytomegalovirus exposure and HLA in healthy donors. The PCR was carried out with 60 Vbeta primers and 13 Jbeta primers. The protocol was immunoSEQ multiplex PCR, while the TCRdb copy is restricted to in-frame clones and leaves out a portion. The data show 170,000 or so clones, with about four fifths seen just once and just under 3% held by the top ten. The V end lost 5 bases, the J end lost 5 bases, and 12 bases lay between the germline ends. The CDR3 loop spans 13 amino acids. Germline values: CDR1 LNHDA, CDR2 SQIVND (reference sequence). A word on this clone: No antigen is known for it.

At the time of sampling, donors were nominally healthy, though unrecorded immune exposures were likely. Findings and caveats of the study: A later analysis linked a missense DCLRE1C variant to TCR beta V- and J-gene trimming. The study put 150 to 200 TCR beta chains on its list as cytomegalovirus-associated.

This chain links TRBV19 with TRBJ1-1; D is unclear. This receptor was identified in a male donor in good health and CMV-seronegative. Sequencing was done on a sample of PBMCs. The CDR3 DNA reads as TGTGCCAGTAGTTTACCCCCGGGAACTGAAGCTTTCTTT. Amino acids: CASSLPPGTEAFF.